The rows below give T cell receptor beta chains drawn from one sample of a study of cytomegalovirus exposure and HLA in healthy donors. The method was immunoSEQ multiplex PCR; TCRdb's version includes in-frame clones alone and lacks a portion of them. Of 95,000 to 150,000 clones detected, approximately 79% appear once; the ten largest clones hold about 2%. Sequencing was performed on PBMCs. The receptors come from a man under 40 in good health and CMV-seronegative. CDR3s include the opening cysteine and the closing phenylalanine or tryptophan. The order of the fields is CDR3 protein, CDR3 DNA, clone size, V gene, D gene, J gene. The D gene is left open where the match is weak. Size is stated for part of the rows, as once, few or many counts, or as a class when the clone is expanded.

CASSNPGTVSYEQYF	TGTGCCAGTAGTAACCCCGGGACAGTATCCTACGAGCAGTACTTC	-	TRBV19	TRBD1	TRBJ2-7
CASTPRYTEAFF	TGTGCCAGCACCCCGAGGTACACTGAAGCTTTCTTT	-	TRBV28	-	TRBJ1-1
CASSASGITQYF	TGTGCCAGCAGCGCATCCGGGATCACGCAGTATTTT	-	TRBV7-9	-	TRBJ2-3
CAISDRRQSTDTQYF	TGTGCCATCAGTGACAGACGACAAAGCACAGATACGCAGTATTTT	few	TRBV10-3	-	TRBJ2-3
CASSRGPKGNQPRHF	TGTGCCAGCTCCAGGGGGCCGAAGGGCAATCAGCCCCGGCATTTT	-	TRBV28	TRBD1	TRBJ1-5
CASRPGLEGRRTDTQYF	TGTGCCAGCCGCCCGGGGTTGGAGGGTAGAAGGACAGATACGCAGTATTTT	-	TRBV5-4	-	TRBJ2-3
CASSFRTGNTDTQYF	TGTGCCAGCAGCTTCAGGACAGGGAATACAGATACGCAGTATTTT	-	TRBV5-6	TRBD1	TRBJ2-3
CASSEAIPPRLGSETQYF	TGTGCCAGCAGTGAAGCTATCCCCCCCCGGCTAGGCTCGGAGACCCAGTACTTC	-	TRBV2	-	TRBJ2-5
CASIYQGARGNQPQHF	TGTGCCAGTATCTACCAAGGGGCTCGTGGCAATCAGCCCCAGCATTTT	-	TRBV19	-	TRBJ1-5
CASSTSGGASEQFF	TGTGCCAGCAGCACTAGCGGGGGGGCTTCTGAGCAGTTCTTC	once	TRBV7-6	TRBD2	TRBJ2-1
CASSFPRDRGAGYEQYF	TGTGCCAGCAGTTTCCCCCGGGACAGAGGGGCAGGCTACGAGCAGTACTTC	-	TRBV6-9	TRBD1	TRBJ2-7
CASSRLSPAGQGAGTEAFF	TGCGCCAGCAGCCGACTTTCCCCGGCGGGACAGGGGGCTGGCACTGAAGCTTTCTTT	-	TRBV4-3	TRBD1	TRBJ1-1
CASIDRGQRTDTQYF	TGCGCCAGCATCGACAGGGGGCAACGCACAGATACGCAGTATTTT	-	TRBV4-3	TRBD1	TRBJ2-3
CASSSLGGHYEQYF	TGTGCCAGCAGCTCCCTTGGGGGACACTACGAGCAGTACTTC	-	TRBV5-6	-	TRBJ2-7
CASSAGGWGTGNTIYF	TGCGCCAGCAGCGCAGGGGGGTGGGGAACTGGAAACACCATATATTTT	-	TRBV4-3	TRBD1	TRBJ1-3
CASSEWGKGHGNEQFF	TGTGCCAGCAGTGAATGGGGTAAAGGACACGGCAATGAGCAGTTCTTC	-	TRBV6-1	-	TRBJ2-1
CASSAVTSGGTGELFF	TGCGCCAGCAGTGCTGTCACTAGCGGGGGGACCGGGGAGCTGTTTTTT	-	TRBV5-1	TRBD2	TRBJ2-2
CASRPLLGGGGGRSVQETQYF	TGCGCCAGCAGGCCCCTACTTGGTGGTGGAGGTGGCAGAAGTGTTCAAGAGACCCAGTACTTC	once	TRBV5-1	-	TRBJ2-5
CASSQDVSGEQYF	TGCGCCAGCAGCCAAGATGTTTCAGGGGAGCAGTACTTC	-	TRBV4-1	-	TRBJ2-7
CASSQRGGNEQFF	TGCGCCAGCAGCCAGCGGGGGGGGAATGAGCAGTTCTTC	few	TRBV4-1	TRBD2	TRBJ2-1
CASSLQGPYEQYF	TGTGCCAGCAGCTTACAGGGTCCCTACGAGCAGTACTTC	-	TRBV5-6	-	TRBJ2-7
CASSQERDREGDNYGYTF	TGTGCCAGCAGCCAAGAGCGGGACAGGGAAGGTGATAACTATGGCTACACCTTC	-	TRBV4-2	TRBD1	TRBJ1-2
CASTRGAYDSTNEKLFF	TGTGCCAGCACACGGGGGGCCTATGACTCAACTAATGAAAAACTGTTTTTT	-	TRBV5-5	-	TRBJ1-4
CASSEGTSGGNEQFF	TGTGCCAGCAGTGAGGGGACTAGCGGGGGGAATGAGCAGTTCTTC	few	TRBV6-4	TRBD2	TRBJ2-1
CASRTGTTNIQYF	TGTGCCAGCAGAACCGGGACTACCAACATTCAGTACTTC	-	TRBV27	TRBD2	TRBJ2-4
CASSGGTSPAETQYF	TGTGCCAGCAGTGGCGGGACTAGCCCGGCGGAGACCCAGTACTTC	-	TRBV27	TRBD2	TRBJ2-5
CASSEWTPSSGNTIYF	TGTGCCAGCAGTGAATGGACACCTTCCTCTGGAAACACCATATATTTT	-	TRBV2	-	TRBJ1-3
CASRSPVGQPAKNSQYF	TGTGCAAGTCGCTCCCCCGTGGGACAGCCAGCCAAAAACAGTCAGTACTTC	-	TRBV12-2	-	TRBJ2-4
CASSSTGGGEKLFF	TGCGCCAGCAGCTCCACTGGGGGAGGCGAAAAACTGTTTTTT	-	TRBV5-1	-	TRBJ1-4
CASSPGQPVGNEQFF	TGTGCCAGCAGTCCGGGACAGCCGGTAGGCAATGAGCAGTTCTTC	-	TRBV6-5	TRBD1	TRBJ2-1
CASSRDREGKLFF	TGTGCCAGTAGTAGAGACAGGGAAGGAAAACTGTTTTTT	-	TRBV19	TRBD1	TRBJ1-4
CASSQDPLAGGHTGELFF	TGTGCCAGCAGCCAAGACCCCCTGGCGGGGGGACACACCGGGGAGCTGTTTTTT	-	TRBV14	TRBD2	TRBJ2-2
CASSERGTGGYEQYF	TGTGCCAGCAGTGAAAGAGGGACAGGGGGCTACGAGCAGTACTTC	-	TRBV6-1	TRBD1	TRBJ2-7
CASKRSSYNEQFF	TGTGCCAGCAAGAGAAGCTCCTACAATGAGCAGTTCTTC	-	TRBV2	-	TRBJ2-1
CASSIAGEQYF	TGTGCCAGCAGCATAGCGGGAGAGCAGTACTTC	-	TRBV5-6	TRBD2	TRBJ2-7
CASSEALLKGTGERYYGYTF	TGTGCCAGCAGCGAAGCCCTACTGAAAGGGACAGGGGAGAGGTACTATGGCTACACCTTC	-	TRBV28	TRBD1	TRBJ1-2
CAISPSLGTGGGEQYF	TGTGCCATCAGTCCATCGTTAGGGACAGGGGGCGGGGAGCAGTACTTC	-	TRBV10-3	TRBD1	TRBJ2-7
CASSLVRYEQYF	TGTGCCAGCAGCTTAGTGAGGTACGAGCAGTACTTC	-	TRBV7-9	-	TRBJ2-7
CASSFGGSSTDTQYF	TGTGCCAGCAGTTTCGGGGGATCTAGCACAGATACGCAGTATTTT	-	TRBV6-5	-	TRBJ2-3
CASSPDPFTGANGLTF	TGTGCCAGCAGCCCGGACCCCTTCACTGGGGCCAACGGCCTGACTTTC	-	TRBV5-5	-	TRBJ2-6
CASIGTRSSGANVLTF	TGTGCCAGTATCGGGACAAGAAGCTCTGGGGCCAACGTCCTGACTTTC	-	TRBV19	-	TRBJ2-6
CASNQRTALNEKLFF	TGTGCCAGTAACCAGAGGACAGCCCTTAATGAAAAACTGTTTTTT	-	TRBV19	-	TRBJ1-4